Listed below are T cell receptor beta chains from one sample, sequenced in a study of T cell changes during pregnancy in multiple sclerosis. Sequencing used immunoSEQ multiplex PCR; TCRdb keeps in-frame clones, though not all of them. Of about 50,000 clones listed, around 92% are singletons. The specimen comprised CD8+ T cells from peripheral blood mononuclear cells, sampled in the first trimester of pregnancy. The source of these receptors is a female donor with multiple sclerosis, enrolled in a pregnancy study. The CDR3 runs from the conserved cysteine through the conserved F or W. The order of the fields is D gene, clone size, J gene, V gene, CDR3 DNA, CDR3 protein. The D gene is left open where the match is weak. Some rows mark clone size as missing; the rest say once, few, many or name a class of expanded clone.

d_gene: TRBD1; abundance: NA; j_gene: TRBJ2-7; v_gene: TRBV4-3; CDR3nt: TGCGCCAGCAGCCCGGTGGGACAGGGAGGGGAGCAGTACTTC; CDR3aa: CASSPVGQGGEQYF
d_gene: TRBD1; abundance: NA; j_gene: TRBJ1-3; v_gene: TRBV9; CDR3nt: TGTGCCAGCAGCCTCAGGACAGGCCCGGGAGCTGGAAACACCATATATTTT; CDR3aa: CASSLRTGPGAGNTIYF
d_gene: TRBD1; abundance: NA; j_gene: TRBJ1-1; v_gene: TRBV2; CDR3nt: TGTGCCAGCAGTTACGGGACAGGGAGCCCCCCCGGCGCCACTGAAGCTTTCTTT; CDR3aa: CASSYGTGSPPGATEAFF
d_gene: NA; abundance: once; j_gene: TRBJ1-2; v_gene: TRBV5-1; CDR3nt: TGCGCCAGCAGCTTGGATGGACCTTACAGGGCTATGGACTATGGCTACACCTTC; CDR3aa: CASSLDGPYRAMDYGYTF
d_gene: TRBD2; abundance: NA; j_gene: TRBJ2-1; v_gene: TRBV27; CDR3nt: TGTGCCAGCACTAGCGGGGGGGCGTCATACAATGAGCAGTTCTTC; CDR3aa: CASTSGGASYNEQFF
d_gene: TRBD1; abundance: once; j_gene: TRBJ1-1; v_gene: TRBV27; CDR3nt: TGTGCCAGCAGTTCCTTGGGACAGGGTTGGGACACTGAAGCTTTCTTT; CDR3aa: CASSSLGQGWDTEAFF
d_gene: TRBD1; abundance: NA; j_gene: TRBJ2-7; v_gene: TRBV19; CDR3nt: TGTGCCAGTAGCCGATGGGACAGCTCCTACGAGCAGTACTTC; CDR3aa: CASSRWDSSYEQYF
d_gene: TRBD2; abundance: NA; j_gene: TRBJ2-7; v_gene: TRBV19; CDR3nt: TGTGCCAGTAGTATAGGGACTAGCACGGAGCAGTACTTC; CDR3aa: CASSIGTSTEQYF
d_gene: TRBD1; abundance: NA; j_gene: TRBJ2-5; v_gene: TRBV13; CDR3nt: TGTGCCAGCAGCTCTGCCGGGACAGGGGGAGGAGAGACCCAGTACTTC; CDR3aa: CASSSAGTGGGETQYF
d_gene: TRBD2; abundance: few; j_gene: TRBJ2-1; v_gene: TRBV6-4; CDR3nt: TGTGCCAGCAGTCCGACTAGCGGGTTTTATGAGCAGTTCTTC; CDR3aa: CASSPTSGFYEQFF
d_gene: TRBD1; abundance: NA; j_gene: TRBJ2-7; v_gene: TRBV2; CDR3nt: TGTGCCAGCAGCCCGGACAGGGGTTATTCTTACGAGCAGTACTTC; CDR3aa: CASSPDRGYSYEQYF
d_gene: NA; abundance: NA; j_gene: TRBJ2-2; v_gene: TRBV19; CDR3nt: TGTGCCAGTAGCCCCTGGGACAAGCGCCTAACGAACACCGGGGAGCTGTTTTTT; CDR3aa: CASSPWDKRLTNTGELFF
d_gene: NA; abundance: NA; j_gene: TRBJ1-1; v_gene: TRBV12-5; CDR3nt: TGTGCTAGTGGTTTGGACAGCTCTTCGGCTTTCTTT; CDR3aa: CASGLDSSSAFF
d_gene: NA; abundance: NA; j_gene: TRBJ2-3; v_gene: TRBV7-9; CDR3nt: TGTGCCAGCAGCTCGGACAGTACTAGCACAGATACGCAGTATTTT; CDR3aa: CASSSDSTSTDTQYF
d_gene: NA; abundance: NA; j_gene: TRBJ2-3; v_gene: TRBV18; CDR3nt: TGTGCCAGCTCACCACTAGCGGTTAGCACAGATACGCAGTATTTT; CDR3aa: CASSPLAVSTDTQYF
d_gene: TRBD1; abundance: NA; j_gene: TRBJ1-5; v_gene: TRBV10-3; CDR3nt: TGTGCCATCAGCAGGGACAGGGACAATCAGCCCCAGCATTTT; CDR3aa: CAISRDRDNQPQHF
d_gene: TRBD1; abundance: medium-sized; j_gene: TRBJ1-2; v_gene: TRBV13; CDR3nt: TGTGCCAGCATCCACCAAGGGACAGGCTATGGCTACACCTTC; CDR3aa: CASIHQGTGYGYTF
d_gene: NA; abundance: NA; j_gene: TRBJ2-3; v_gene: TRBV27; CDR3nt: TGTGCCAGCAGTGTCTGGACATCTAGCACAGATACGCAGTATTTT; CDR3aa: CASSVWTSSTDTQYF
d_gene: NA; abundance: NA; j_gene: TRBJ2-7; v_gene: TRBV19; CDR3nt: TGTGCCAGTAGTATGTCGGGGATCAACGAGCAGTACTTC; CDR3aa: CASSMSGINEQYF
d_gene: NA; abundance: once; j_gene: TRBJ2-5; v_gene: TRBV14; CDR3nt: TGTGCCAGCAGCCCGACGGACGGTGGAGGGACCCAGTACTTC; CDR3aa: CASSPTDGGGTQYF
d_gene: NA; abundance: NA; j_gene: TRBJ1-1; v_gene: TRBV4-1; CDR3nt: TGCGCCAGCAGCCACCGCGGGGGAAGCGGTGAAGGTTCAGCTTTCTTT; CDR3aa: CASSHRGGSGEGSAFF
d_gene: TRBD1; abundance: NA; j_gene: TRBJ1-5; v_gene: TRBV6-5; CDR3nt: TGTGCCAGCAGTTACTCGACAGGGGGTCAGCCCCAGCATTTT; CDR3aa: CASSYSTGGQPQHF
d_gene: NA; abundance: NA; j_gene: TRBJ1-1; v_gene: TRBV4-3; CDR3nt: TGCGCCAGCAGCCAAGATATGGCAAACACTGAAGCTTTCTTT; CDR3aa: CASSQDMANTEAFF
d_gene: TRBD2; abundance: NA; j_gene: TRBJ2-7; v_gene: TRBV10-3; CDR3nt: TGTGCCATCAGTGAGTCGAGCTTTAGCGGGGGGGAGCAGTACTTC; CDR3aa: CAISESSFSGGEQYF
d_gene: TRBD1; abundance: NA; j_gene: TRBJ1-2; v_gene: TRBV5-1; CDR3nt: TGCGCCAGCAGCTTGGCCGGGACAGGGAGAAACTATGGCTACACCTTC; CDR3aa: CASSLAGTGRNYGYTF
d_gene: TRBD1; abundance: NA; j_gene: TRBJ2-1; v_gene: TRBV7-8; CDR3nt: TGTGCCAGCAGCAGCAGGGGGCACAGTGAGCAGTTCTTC; CDR3aa: CASSSRGHSEQFF
d_gene: NA; abundance: NA; j_gene: TRBJ2-7; v_gene: TRBV7-9; CDR3nt: TGTGCCAGCAGCTTAGCCGGTTCCGTCTACGAGCAGTACTTC; CDR3aa: CASSLAGSVYEQYF
d_gene: NA; abundance: NA; j_gene: TRBJ1-5; v_gene: TRBV5-5; CDR3nt: TGTGCCAGCAGCTTGGACGACAGGAACAATCAGCCCCAGCATTTT; CDR3aa: CASSLDDRNNQPQHF
d_gene: NA; abundance: NA; j_gene: TRBJ2-1; v_gene: TRBV27; CDR3nt: TGTGCCAGCAGTTTAGGAGGAGTTCGAAATGAGCAGTTCTTC; CDR3aa: CASSLGGVRNEQFF
d_gene: TRBD1; abundance: NA; j_gene: TRBJ1-2; v_gene: TRBV2; CDR3nt: TGTGCCAGCAGTGGCCCCGGGACAGCCGATGGGAGCTACACCTTC; CDR3aa: CASSGPGTADGSYTF
d_gene: NA; abundance: NA; j_gene: TRBJ2-3; v_gene: TRBV9; CDR3nt: TGTGCCAGCAGCGTAGAGATTAGCGGTGGAGATACGCAGTATTTT; CDR3aa: CASSVEISGGDTQYF
d_gene: NA; abundance: few; j_gene: TRBJ2-7; v_gene: TRBV7-3; CDR3nt: TGTGCCAGCAGCTTACATGGGGCAGGCAACGAGCAGTACTTC; CDR3aa: CASSLHGAGNEQYF
d_gene: TRBD1; abundance: NA; j_gene: TRBJ2-2; v_gene: TRBV7-2; CDR3nt: TGTGCCAGCTCCTCCGACCCACCGGGACAGGGATTTCCCGGGGAGCTGTTTTTT; CDR3aa: CASSSDPPGQGFPGELFF
d_gene: NA; abundance: NA; j_gene: TRBJ1-6; v_gene: TRBV28; CDR3nt: TGTGCCAGTTCCGATAGTAGTTCACCCCTCCACTTT; CDR3aa: CASSDSSSPLHF
d_gene: TRBD1; abundance: NA; j_gene: TRBJ1-5; v_gene: TRBV19; CDR3nt: TGTGCCAGTAGTAGTTCAGGGGGCACAAATCAGCCCCAGCATTTT; CDR3aa: CASSSSGGTNQPQHF
d_gene: TRBD1; abundance: NA; j_gene: TRBJ1-1; v_gene: TRBV28; CDR3nt: TGTGCCAGCAGCCCCATCCCGGGACAGGGGAACACTGAAGCTTTCTTT; CDR3aa: CASSPIPGQGNTEAFF
d_gene: NA; abundance: NA; j_gene: TRBJ1-6; v_gene: TRBV7-3; CDR3nt: TGTGCCAGCAGCTTAAACGGGGGGTGGCCCCTCCACTTT; CDR3aa: CASSLNGGWPLHF
d_gene: NA; abundance: NA; j_gene: TRBJ2-7; v_gene: TRBV28; CDR3nt: TGTGCCAGCAGTCTCCATTATTCCGTCCTACCCTCCGAGCAGTACTTC; CDR3aa: CASSLHYSVLPSEQYF
d_gene: NA; abundance: NA; j_gene: TRBJ1-1; v_gene: TRBV9; CDR3nt: TGTGCCAGCAGCGTAGGTTGGGGGCAGCCTGAAGCTTTCTTT; CDR3aa: CASSVGWGQPEAFF
d_gene: NA; abundance: NA; j_gene: TRBJ2-7; v_gene: TRBV15; CDR3nt: TGTGCCACCAGCAGGGCCCGAGGGCTCTCCTACGAGCAGTACTTC; CDR3aa: CATSRARGLSYEQYF
d_gene: NA; abundance: NA; j_gene: TRBJ2-7; v_gene: TRBV27; CDR3nt: TGTGCCAGCTACTCGCGGGCTAGCGAGCAGTACTTC; CDR3aa: CASYSRASEQYF
d_gene: NA; abundance: NA; j_gene: TRBJ1-1; v_gene: TRBV19; CDR3nt: TGTGCCAGTAGTTTAGGGGCCACTGAAGCTTTCTTT; CDR3aa: CASSLGATEAFF
d_gene: NA; abundance: NA; j_gene: TRBJ2-3; v_gene: TRBV5-3; CDR3nt: TGTGCCAGAAGCTTCTCAAAACTGGGGGGACTGTTTTGGGATACGCAGTATTTT; CDR3aa: CARSFSKLGGLFWDTQYF
d_gene: NA; abundance: NA; j_gene: TRBJ2-7; v_gene: TRBV2; CDR3nt: TGTGCCAGCAGTCCAGGGTACGAGCAGTACTTC; CDR3aa: CASSPGYEQYF
d_gene: TRBD1; abundance: NA; j_gene: TRBJ2-1; v_gene: TRBV28; CDR3nt: TGTGCCAGCAGTTCCGGGACAGGGAATAAAGATGAGCAGTTCTTC; CDR3aa: CASSSGTGNKDEQFF
d_gene: TRBD2; abundance: NA; j_gene: TRBJ2-1; v_gene: TRBV18; CDR3nt: TGTGCCAGCTCACCATTGGGACTAGCGGGAGAGTACTACAATGAGCAGTTCTTC; CDR3aa: CASSPLGLAGEYYNEQFF
d_gene: TRBD2; abundance: NA; j_gene: TRBJ2-1; v_gene: TRBV7-2; CDR3nt: TGTGCCAGCAGCCCCCCGGGGGGCAATGAGCAGTTCTTC; CDR3aa: CASSPPGGNEQFF
d_gene: NA; abundance: once; j_gene: TRBJ2-1; v_gene: TRBV19; CDR3nt: TGTGCCAGTAGTATTACGGGATACAATGAGCAGTTCTTC; CDR3aa: CASSITGYNEQFF
d_gene: NA; abundance: NA; j_gene: TRBJ1-1; v_gene: TRBV7-9; CDR3nt: TGTGCCACCACTGGAAGGGGGAACACTGAAGCTTTCTTT; CDR3aa: CATTGRGNTEAFF
d_gene: TRBD1; abundance: NA; j_gene: TRBJ1-1; v_gene: TRBV6-1; CDR3nt: TGTGCCAGTTTGGACAGGGGAGGACAGGAAGCTTTCTTT; CDR3aa: CASLDRGGQEAFF
d_gene: NA; abundance: NA; j_gene: TRBJ2-3; v_gene: TRBV5-8; CDR3nt: TGTGCCAGCCCTTTTTGGGGGCAGGGTACAGATACGCAGTATTTT; CDR3aa: CASPFWGQGTDTQYF
d_gene: TRBD1; abundance: NA; j_gene: TRBJ1-5; v_gene: TRBV27; CDR3nt: TGTGCCAGCAGTTTCAAAGGGGGCAACCAGCCCCAGCATTTT; CDR3aa: CASSFKGGNQPQHF
d_gene: TRBD2; abundance: NA; j_gene: TRBJ2-7; v_gene: TRBV2; CDR3nt: TGTGCCAGCGGGAGGGGACTAGCGGTATCCTACGAGCAGTACTTC; CDR3aa: CASGRGLAVSYEQYF